This T cell receptor beta chain stems from a study of blood T cell repertoires in COVID-19. Study-wide background: PBMCs, B-cell-depleted T cells, or T cells provided the cDNA or gDNA that made up the material.

The CDR3 consists of 16 residues. CDR1 SGHDT and CDR2 YYEEEE come from the germline V gene. Losses at the gene ends were 4 bases for V and 1 base for J; bases not matched to a gene: 10. In the original workflow: The authors estimated nucleated cell counts from reference gene primer amplification. Only in-frame clones appear in the TCRdb table, and some are missing; sequencing was by immunoSEQ multiplex PCR. That table furnishes V, J and clone size, whereas the DNA furnished D and trimming. The table has some 280,000 clones, about 85% seen once. This clone was recorded once. Sequencing was carried out using peripheral blood. The chain is built from TRBV5-6 and TRBJ2-5; 7 bases align to TRBD2. The sequence was collected from a woman between 50 and 59 years old with active or convalescent COVID-19. The CDR3 sequence is CASSRLAGAFQETQYF. Here the CDR3 DNA reads TGTGCCAGCAGCCGATTAGCGGGTGCTTTCCAAGAGACCCAGTACTTC.